Listed here are 29 T cell receptor beta chains from one sample, sequenced in a study of T cells in Graves' hyperthyroidism and ophthalmopathy. TCR beta CDR3 regions were amplified from RNA transcripts. First-round RT-PCR targeting the TCR CDR3 was performed with the HTBI primer set. TCRdb used MiXCR to reprocess the multiplex PCR reads, holding one entry per CDR3 protein. The sample comprises around 450,000 distinct CDR3 sequences, around 14% of which are singletons, and 13% to 15% rests with the top ten. Sequenced sample: blood. The receptors were gathered from a woman aged 18 to 35 with Graves' hyperthyroidism.

CDR3 bases: TGTGCCAGCAGTTTTGGCAGGTTAAACTATGGCTACACCTTC. Residues: CASSFGRLNYGYTF. The chain couples TRBV12-3 or TRBV12-4 to TRBJ1-2; no reliable D call. Trimming cost V 3 bases and J 2 bases, with 10 bases left between them. The CDR3 contains 14 residues.

This clonotype was found many times. The chain combines TRBV7-9 with TRBJ1-1; D possibly corresponds to TRBD1 (5 bases). The CDR3 consists of 15 residues. Germline V gene sequence: CDR1 SEHNR, CDR2 FQNEAQ (reference sequence). V lost 6 bases to trimming and J lost 0 bases, with 14 bases between them. CDR3 residues: CASSYGTSLNTEAFF. DNA of the CDR3: TGTGCCAGCAGTTATGGGACCTCCCTGAACACTGAAGCTTTCTTT. Based on the CDR3 plus reference TRBV7-9 and TRBJ1-1, the full variable domain is DTGVSQNPRHKITKRGQNVTFRCDPISEHNRLYWYRQTLGQGPEFLTYFQNEAQLEKSRLLSDRFSAERPKGSFSTLEIQRTEQGDSAMYLCASSYGTSLNTEAFFGQGTRLTVV.

The chain is built from TRBV5-1 and TRBJ1-2, with 8 bases that match TRBD1. The CDR3 spans 15 residues. Germline trimming cut 0 bases from V and 5 bases from J; bases unmatched to any gene: 6. Germline CDR1 reads SGHRS; CDR2 reads YFSETQ. The DNA of the CDR3 is TGCGCCAGCAGCTTGGAGTACAGGGGGAAATATGGCTACACCTTC. Amino acid sequence: CASSLEYRGKYGYTF.

V gene TRBV6-6 combines with J gene TRBJ1-2, with D possibly being TRBD1 (5 bases). Per germline, CDR1 MNHNY and CDR2 SVGAGI (reference sequence). V dropped 2 bases and J dropped 8 bases, with 15 bases sitting between them. CDR3 length equals 14 residues. The CDR3 DNA reads TGTGCCAGCAGTTACCTTGGGGGGGACGCGGGCTACACCTTC. It specifies CASSYLGGDAGYTF.

A note on this clonotype: No DNA is shown, since the ends of the CDR3 on it are uncertain; the CDR3 is the one TCRdb lists. This chain uses TRBV28 with TRBJ1-1. Looked up from germline, CDR1 is MDHEN and CDR2 is SYDVKM. The CDR3 spans 15 residues, counting both ends. CDR3 region: CASSLPVGLGTEAFF.

This clonotype was observed at least ten times. The chain carries TRBV20-1 and TRBJ1-1; a weak D match, TRBD1 (6 bases). The ends were cut back, 1 base at V and 2 bases at J, with 20 bases in the middle. Germline CDR1 DFQATT, CDR2 SNEGSKA (reference sequence). The CDR3 is made up of 17 amino acids. CDR3 bases: TGCAGTGCTAGAGCCACTCTCGGTGGGGGGCCTAACACTGAAGCTTTCTTT. This gives the protein CSARATLGGGPNTEAFF.

This chain joins TRBV6-2 or TRBV6-3 and TRBJ2-5, with 8 bases fitting TRBD2. Germline assignment: CDR1 MNHEY and CDR2 SVGEGT. With 4 bases clipped from V and 2 bases from J, the junction kept 12 bases outside the gene matches. This CDR3 spans 17 amino acids. The CDR3 DNA is TGTGCCAGCAGTTTCCCGTTAGCGGGGATCCTACAAGAGACCCAGTACTTC. It codes for CASSFPLAGILQETQYF.

The CDR3 sequence is CASSYLRQGGSPLHF. The DNA for the CDR3 is TGTGCCAGCAGTTATCTGCGACAGGGGGGTTCACCCCTCCACTTT. V gene TRBV6-1 combines with J gene TRBJ1-6, with 9 bases matching TRBD1. Unmatched junction bases numbered 8, after V lost 5 bases and J lost 9 bases. The germline V gene encodes CDR1 MNHNS and CDR2 SASEGT. This CDR3 is 15 amino acids long.

This clonotype showed up just a few times. The V gene is TRBV5-1, the J gene TRBJ2-5; D unclear. The CDR3 contains 13 residues. The germline V gene encodes CDR1 SGHRS and CDR2 YFSETQ. With 3 bases removed from V and 4 bases from J, the gap between germline ends came to 10 bases. The CDR3 protein is CASSSGSGETQYF. The CDR3 DNA is TGCGCCAGCAGCTCCGGGTCCGGAGAGACCCAGTACTTC.

The CDR3 sequence: CASSFGEDLAKNIQYF. The CDR3 nucleotides read TGCGCCAGCAGCTTCGGTGAAGACCTAGCCAAAAACATTCAGTACTTC. The chain joins TRBV5-1 to TRBJ2-4, with no clear D. The CDR3 length is 16 residues. Between the trimmed V and J ends, which lost 2 bases and 0 bases, there was a span of 12 bases. Germline-derived CDR1 and CDR2 are SGHRS and YFSETQ.

This clonotype was counted at least ten times. The genes are TRBV7-9 and TRBJ2-5; the D is unclear. Germline V gene sequence: CDR1 SEHNR, CDR2 FQNEAQ (reference sequence). This CDR3 spans 10 amino acids. Trimming shortened V by 9 bases and J by 5 bases, and 7 bases separated the two germline ends. The CDR3 nucleotides are TGTGCCAGAACGATGGAGACCCAGTACTTC. Its protein is CARTMETQYF. The full variable domain, rest sourced from reference TRBV7-9 and TRBJ2-5, is DTGVSQNPRHKITKRGQNVTFRCDPISEHNRLYWYRQTLGQGPEFLTYFQNEAQLEKSRLLSDRFSAERPKGSFSTLEIQRTEQGDSAMYLCARTMETQYFGPGTRLLVL.

The CDR3 DNA reads TGCAGTGCTAGTCAGGGACGCGAGCAGTACTTC. Amino acids: CSASQGREQYF. The chain has TRBV20-1 and TRBJ2-7; D may be TRBD1 or TRBD2 (5 bases each). The CDR3 runs to 11 residues. Per the germline V gene, CDR1 is DFQATT and CDR2 is SNEGSKA (reference sequence). V lost 3 bases and J lost 6, with 9 bases in between.

This clonotype has ten or more counts. This chain connects TRBV6-2 or TRBV6-3 to TRBJ2-1, with 7 bases that match TRBD1. The length of the CDR3 is 18 residues. The V gene's germline CDR1 is MNHEY and CDR2 SVGEGT. The trim removed 6 bases at V and 1 base at J, leaving 15 bases unmatched. CDR3 nucleotides: TGTGCCAGCAGATCTCCCGGGACAGACGGTGGATCCTACAATGAGCAGTTCTTC. Amino acids: CASRSPGTDGGSYNEQFF.

This clonotype has at least ten counts. The chain is built from TRBV4-1 and TRBJ1-1; D ambiguous. Germline CDR1 and CDR2: MGHRA and YSYEKL. This CDR3 spans 15 amino acids. V shed 1 base and J shed 3 bases, with 12 bases lying between them. CDR3 nucleotides: TGCGCCAGCAGCCAAGTAGGACGGAGGTACACTGAAGCTTTCTTT. It is translated as CASSQVGRRYTEAFF.

This clonotype showed up many times. V is TRBV12-3 or TRBV12-4 and J is TRBJ2-1; 7 positions match TRBD1. The CDR3 runs to 16 residues. The junction had 13 bases not matched to a gene; V was cut back by 6 bases and J by 5 bases. As DNA, the CDR3 is TGTGCCAGCAGCCTATACCCTGGGGACAGAAACAATGAGCAGTTCTTC. The encoded protein is CASSLYPGDRNNEQFF.

This clonotype came up a few times. This chain joins TRBV20-1 and TRBJ2-1; D gene ambiguous. This CDR3 contains 16 residues. CDR1 DFQATT and CDR2 SNEGSKA come from the germline V gene (reference sequence). Trimming pared 3 bases from V and 0 bases from J, leaving 15 bases between. This CDR3 is CSARLKSEISYNEQFF. In nucleotides, the CDR3 is TGCAGTGCTAGGCTAAAGAGCGAGATCTCCTACAATGAGCAGTTCTTC.

This clonotype was seen many times. The chain is built from TRBV5-1 and TRBJ1-2; D may be TRBD1 (5 bases). The CDR3 extends over 15 amino acids. In germline, CDR1 is SGHRS, CDR2 YFSETQ. With 0 bases removed from V and 6 bases from J, the gap between germline ends came to 15 bases. The chain's CDR3 is CASSLEGRGGDGYTF. CDR3 sequence (DNA): TGCGCCAGCAGCTTGGAGGGACGCGGTGGGGATGGCTACACCTTC. Full variable domain (outside the CDR3, taken from reference TRBV5-1 and TRBJ1-2): KAGVTQTPRYLIKTRGQQVTLSCSPISGHRSVSWYQQTPGQGLQFLFEYFSETQRNKGNFPGRFSGRQFSNSRSEMNVSTLELGDSALYLCASSLEGRGGDGYTFGSGTRLTVV.

This clonotype was counted ten times or more. V and J are TRBV4-2 and TRBJ2-5; 9 nucleotides agree with TRBD1. V was clipped by 2 bases and J by 7 bases; unmatched bases: 8. Germline CDR1 and CDR2: LGHNA and YNFKEQ. This CDR3 is built from 15 residues. The CDR3 reads CASSQPGTGMMTQYF. In DNA form, the CDR3 reads TGTGCCAGCAGCCAACCCGGGACAGGGATGATGACCCAGTACTTC.

This clonotype was found a few times. The rearrangement joins TRBV11-2 to TRBJ1-6, with no clear D. Germline V lookup: CDR1 SGHAT, CDR2 FQNNGV. V dropped 5 bases and J dropped 13 bases, with 15 bases sitting between them. The length of the CDR3 is 13 residues. DNA for the CDR3: TGTGCCAGCAGCCGGGCCCTACTAGGGCCCCTCCACTTT. Protein sequence: CASSRALLGPLHF.

This clonotype was observed a few times. The rearrangement links TRBV6-5 to TRBJ1-6, with D unresolved. Looked up from germline, CDR1 is MNHEY and CDR2 is SVGAGI. The length of the CDR3 is 16 residues. Trimming removed 0 bases at V and 9 bases at J, with 15 bases between. CDR3: CASSYSKGALSSPLHF. In DNA, the CDR3 is TGTGCCAGCAGTTACTCGAAGGGTGCGCTCAGTTCACCCCTCCACTTT.

This clonotype was seen many times. The chain links TRBV7-3 to TRBJ2-1; 7 nucleotides match TRBD2. The V gene's germline CDR1 is SGHTA and CDR2 FQGTGA. V lost 1 base and J lost 1; bases outside the gene matches: 1. The CDR3 is 15 amino acids. The CDR3 nucleotides are TGTGCCAGCAGCTTAAGCGGGGGTTCCTACAATGAGCAGTTCTTC. Its protein is CASSLSGGSYNEQFF.

In regard to this clonotype: A junction boundary mismatches the germline segment, possibly from a read error. This chain joins TRBV5-1 and TRBJ2-7; TRBD1 agrees at 12 bases. CDR3 length: 15 amino acids. In germline, CDR1 is SGHRS, CDR2 YFSETQ. The DNA for the CDR3 is TGCGCCTGCAGCCAGGGACAGGGGGCAATCTACGAGCAGTACTTC. It translates to CACSQGQGAIYEQYF. Complete variable domain (other parts from reference TRBV5-1 and TRBJ2-7): KAGVTQTPRYLIKTRGQQVTLSCSPISGHRSVSWYQQTPGQGLQFLFEYFSETQRNKGNFPGRFSGRQFSNSRSEMNVSTLELGDSALYLCACSQGQGAIYEQYFGPGTRLTVT.

This clonotype was seen many times. V is TRBV12-3 or TRBV12-4 and J is TRBJ1-5; 9 bases map to TRBD1. The CDR3 contains 13 residues. V trimming: 6 bases; J trimming: 4 bases; junction bases outside the gene matches: 1. The CDR3 bases are TGTGCCAGCAGGGGGACAGGGAATCAGCCCCAGCATTTT. It yields the protein CASRGTGNQPQHF.

This clonotype has a handful of counts. The V call is TRBV18, the J call TRBJ2-4; D call uncertain. From germline, CDR1 is KGHSH and CDR2 LQKENI. With 2 bases removed from V and 0 bases from J, the gap between germline ends came to 17 bases. The CDR3 length is 18 residues. CDR3 nucleotides: TGTGCCAGCTCACCAGAACAGCCCCGGGTCCAAGCCAAAAACATTCAGTACTTC. Amino acid sequence: CASSPEQPRVQAKNIQYF.

The genes are TRBV9 and TRBJ2-1; D call uncertain. CDR3 length: 14 amino acids. Germline V CDR1 and CDR2: SGDLS, YYNGEE. Trimming took off 0 bases at V and 8 bases at J, with 12 bases between the two ends. The CDR3: CASSVEGTRDEQFF. The CDR3 bases are TGTGCCAGCAGCGTAGAGGGTACTCGCGATGAGCAGTTCTTC.

This clonotype came up many times. The rearrangement joins TRBV20-1 to TRBJ1-5, with 11 bases aligning to TRBD1. The CDR3 is made up of 16 amino acids. The germline V gene has CDR1 DFQATT and CDR2 SNEGSKA (reference sequence). Trimming at V came to 2 bases and at J to 4 bases, leaving 7 bases not matched to a gene. CDR3 DNA sequence: TGCAGTGCTAGACGGGGACAGGGGGGTCCTAATCAGCCCCAGCATTTT. Residues: CSARRGQGGPNQPQHF.

The chain combines TRBV5-5 with TRBJ2-5; 7 nucleotides line up with TRBD2. V was clipped by 5 bases and J by 7 bases; unmatched bases: 11. This CDR3 has 14 residues. Germline CDR1 reads SGHKS; CDR2 reads YYEKEE (reference sequence). The CDR3 loop reads CASRVLRDYGTQYF. In DNA form, the CDR3 reads TGTGCCAGCAGGGTCCTCCGGGACTATGGGACCCAGTACTTC.

This clonotype has just a few counts. The rearrangement links TRBV7-9 to TRBJ2-3; a weak D match, TRBD1 (5 bases). The CDR3 is 16 residues long. Trimming cost V 1 base and J 3 bases, with 14 bases left between them. Germline V gene lookup returns CDR1 SEHNR and CDR2 FQNEAQ (reference sequence). CDR3 sequence: CASSLVLGLMTDTQYF. The CDR3, as DNA: TGTGCCAGCAGCTTAGTTTTGGGGCTTATGACAGATACGCAGTATTTT.

Ten or more counts support this clonotype. The rearrangement joins TRBV5-1 to TRBJ2-7; D may be TRBD2 (6 bases). This CDR3 comprises 14 residues. CDR1 and CDR2 (germline): SGHRS, YFSETQ. V lost 2 bases and J lost 6, with 15 bases in between. The DNA for the CDR3 is TGCGCCAGCAGCTTACGGGAGTATAGGGCCGAGCAGTACTTC. This sequence encodes CASSLREYRAEQYF. The whole variable domain, remainder taken from reference TRBV5-1 and TRBJ2-7, is KAGVTQTPRYLIKTRGQQVTLSCSPISGHRSVSWYQQTPGQGLQFLFEYFSETQRNKGNFPGRFSGRQFSNSRSEMNVSTLELGDSALYLCASSLREYRAEQYFGPGTRLTVT.